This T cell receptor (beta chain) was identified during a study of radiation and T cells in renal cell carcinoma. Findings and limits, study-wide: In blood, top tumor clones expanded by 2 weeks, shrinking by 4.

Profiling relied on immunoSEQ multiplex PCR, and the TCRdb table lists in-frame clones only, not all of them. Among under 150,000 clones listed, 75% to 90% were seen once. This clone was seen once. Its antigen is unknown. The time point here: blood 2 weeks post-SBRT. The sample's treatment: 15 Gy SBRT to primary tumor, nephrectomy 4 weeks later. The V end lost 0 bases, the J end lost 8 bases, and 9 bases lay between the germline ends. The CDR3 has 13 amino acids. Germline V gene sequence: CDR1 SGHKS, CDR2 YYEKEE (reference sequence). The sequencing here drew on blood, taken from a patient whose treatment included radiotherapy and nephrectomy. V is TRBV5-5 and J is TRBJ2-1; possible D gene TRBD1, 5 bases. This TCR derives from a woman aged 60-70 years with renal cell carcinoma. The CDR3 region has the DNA TGTGCCAGCAGCTTGGGGGGCCGCGATGAGCAGTTCTTC. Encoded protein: CASSLGGRDEQFF.